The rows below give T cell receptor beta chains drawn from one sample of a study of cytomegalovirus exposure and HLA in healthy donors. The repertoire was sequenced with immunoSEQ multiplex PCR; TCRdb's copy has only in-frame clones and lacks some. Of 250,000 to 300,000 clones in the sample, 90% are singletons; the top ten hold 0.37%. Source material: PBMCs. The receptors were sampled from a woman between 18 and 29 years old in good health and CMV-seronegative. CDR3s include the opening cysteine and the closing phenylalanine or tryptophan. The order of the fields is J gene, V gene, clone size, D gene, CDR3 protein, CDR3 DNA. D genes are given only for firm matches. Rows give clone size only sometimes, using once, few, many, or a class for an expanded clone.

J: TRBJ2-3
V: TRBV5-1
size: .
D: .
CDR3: CASSLSRLDSASDTQYF
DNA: TGCGCCAGCAGCTTGTCTAGACTAGATTCTGCCTCAGATACGCAGTATTTT

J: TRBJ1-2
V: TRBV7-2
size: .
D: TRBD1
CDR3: CASSETGEYGYTF
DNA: TGTGCCAGCAGCGAAACAGGGGAATATGGCTACACCTTC

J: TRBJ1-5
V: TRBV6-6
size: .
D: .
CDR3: CASSSGHQVSQPQHF
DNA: TGTGCCAGCAGTTCGGGACACCAGGTCAGTCAGCCCCAGCATTTT

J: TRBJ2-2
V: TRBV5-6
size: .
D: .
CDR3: CANSLAAARELFF
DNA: TGTGCCAACAGCCTGGCCGCGGCTCGGGAGCTGTTTTTT

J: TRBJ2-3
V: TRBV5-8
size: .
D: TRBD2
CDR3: CASSSTTSGGEDTQYF
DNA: TGTGCCAGCAGCTCGACGACTAGCGGGGGCGAGGATACGCAGTATTTT

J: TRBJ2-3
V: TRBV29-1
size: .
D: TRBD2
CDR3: CSVSGLASTDTQYF
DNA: TGCAGCGTTTCCGGACTAGCGAGCACAGATACGCAGTATTTT

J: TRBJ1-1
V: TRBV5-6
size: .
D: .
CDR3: CASSLLGTLNTEAFF
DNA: TGTGCCAGCAGCTTGCTAGGGACTTTGAACACTGAAGCTTTCTTT

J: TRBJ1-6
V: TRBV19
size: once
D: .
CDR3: CASSIDSSYNSPLHF
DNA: TGTGCCAGTAGTATTGATAGCTCCTATAATTCACCCCTCCACTTT

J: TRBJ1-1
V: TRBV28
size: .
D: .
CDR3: CASRQDTPHNTEAFF
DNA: TGTGCCAGCAGACAGGACACCCCACACAACACTGAAGCTTTCTTT

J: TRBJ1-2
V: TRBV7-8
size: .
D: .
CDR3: CASSDRMGEDYGYTF
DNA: TGTGCCAGCAGCGACAGGATGGGAGAGGACTATGGCTACACCTTC

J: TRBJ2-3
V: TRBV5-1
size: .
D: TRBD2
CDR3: CASSLVAGGTADTQYF
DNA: TGCGCCAGCAGCTTGGTTGCGGGGGGGACGGCAGATACGCAGTATTTT

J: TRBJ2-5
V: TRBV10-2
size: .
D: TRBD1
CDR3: CASSDTGVEETQYF
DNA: TGCGCCAGCAGTGATACAGGGGTGGAGGAGACCCAGTACTTC

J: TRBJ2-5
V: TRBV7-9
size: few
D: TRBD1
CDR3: CASSYDRGQETQYF
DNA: TGTGCCAGCAGCTACGACAGGGGCCAAGAGACCCAGTACTTC

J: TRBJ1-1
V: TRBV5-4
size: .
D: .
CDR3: CASSLNGQTNTEAFF
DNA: TGTGCCAGCAGCTTGAATGGACAGACGAACACTGAAGCTTTCTTT

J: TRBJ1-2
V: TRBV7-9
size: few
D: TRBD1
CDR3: CASSSTRTGGRYGYTF
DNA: TGTGCCAGCAGCTCAACCCGGACAGGTGGGAGATATGGCTACACCTTC

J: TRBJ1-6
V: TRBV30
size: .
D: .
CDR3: CAWRAAEGFVLSPLHF
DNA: TGTGCCTGGAGAGCCGCTGAGGGTTTTGTACTTTCACCCCTCCACTTT

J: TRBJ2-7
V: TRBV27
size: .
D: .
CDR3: CASSFDSTYEQYF
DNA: TGTGCCAGCAGTTTCGACAGCACCTACGAGCAGTACTTC

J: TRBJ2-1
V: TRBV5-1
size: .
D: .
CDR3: CASSSDSEQFF
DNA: TGCGCCAGCAGCTCAGACAGCGAGCAGTTCTTC

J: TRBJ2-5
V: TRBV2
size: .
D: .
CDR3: CASSQVGETQYF
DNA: TGTGCCAGCAGTCAGGTTGGCGAGACCCAGTACTTC

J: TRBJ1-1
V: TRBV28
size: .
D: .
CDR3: CASSFGFSDTEAFF
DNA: TGTGCCAGCAGTTTCGGGTTTTCGGACACTGAAGCTTTCTTT

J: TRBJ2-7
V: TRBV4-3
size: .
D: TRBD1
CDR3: CASSLGMAGGTWEQYF
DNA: TGCGCCAGCAGCCTAGGGATGGCAGGGGGCACGTGGGAGCAGTACTTC

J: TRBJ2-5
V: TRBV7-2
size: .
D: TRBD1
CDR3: CASSPPGQAYQETQYF
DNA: TGTGCCAGCAGCCCCCCGGGACAGGCGTACCAAGAGACCCAGTACTTC

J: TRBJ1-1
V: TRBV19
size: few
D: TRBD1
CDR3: CASRDREDTEAFF
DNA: TGTGCCAGTAGGGACAGGGAAGACACTGAAGCTTTCTTT

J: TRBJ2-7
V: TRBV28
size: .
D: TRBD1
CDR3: CASSSIPGTGGESLPSVRPYEQYF
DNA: TGTGCCAGCAGTTCAATCCCAGGGACAGGGGGCGAATCTTTGCCGTCCGTCAGACCTTACGAGCAGTACTTC

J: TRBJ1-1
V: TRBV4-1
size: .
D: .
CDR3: CASSQVKRGHPEAFF
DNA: TGCGCCAGCAGCCAAGTCAAGCGGGGACACCCCGAAGCTTTCTTT

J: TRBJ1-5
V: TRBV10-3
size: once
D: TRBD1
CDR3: CAISESGQQNQPQHF
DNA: TGTGCCATCAGTGAGTCGGGACAGCAAAATCAGCCCCAGCATTTT

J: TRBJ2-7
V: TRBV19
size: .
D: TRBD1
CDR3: CASSIGQGRGEQYF
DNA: TGTGCCAGTAGTATCGGACAGGGAAGGGGCGAGCAGTACTTC

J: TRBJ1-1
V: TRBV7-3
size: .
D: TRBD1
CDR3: CASRETGGTEAFF
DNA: TGTGCCAGCCGGGAGACAGGGGGCACTGAAGCTTTCTTT

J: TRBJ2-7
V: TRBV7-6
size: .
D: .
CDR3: CASSPWPQEDEQYF
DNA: TGTGCCAGCAGCCCGTGGCCCCAGGAGGACGAGCAGTACTTC

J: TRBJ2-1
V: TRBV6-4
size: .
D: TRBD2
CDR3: CASAQRGGGYNEQFF
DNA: TGTGCCAGCGCCCAGCGGGGGGGCGGGTACAATGAGCAGTTCTTC

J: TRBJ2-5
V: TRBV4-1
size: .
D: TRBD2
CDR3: CASSRPGTSGGAHGETQYF
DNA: TGCGCCAGCAGCCGTCCCGGGACTAGCGGGGGGGCGCACGGTGAGACCCAGTACTTC

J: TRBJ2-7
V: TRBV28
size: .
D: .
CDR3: CASREGDGGWKNEQYF
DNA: TGTGCCAGCAGAGAGGGAGACGGGGGTTGGAAGAACGAGCAGTACTTC

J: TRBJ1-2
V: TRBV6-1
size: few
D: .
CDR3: CASTRHNYGYTF
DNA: TGTGCCAGCACGAGACACAACTATGGCTACACCTTC

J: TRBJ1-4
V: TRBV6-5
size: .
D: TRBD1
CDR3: CASSKGQGVNEKLFF
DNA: TGTGCCAGCAGCAAAGGACAGGGAGTTAATGAAAAACTGTTTTTT

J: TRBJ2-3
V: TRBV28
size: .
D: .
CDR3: CASNSMPRGGTDTQYF
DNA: TGTGCCAGCAATTCGATGCCGCGGGGAGGCACAGATACGCAGTATTTT

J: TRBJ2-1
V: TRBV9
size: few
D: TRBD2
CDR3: CASSVGGLRASGADNEQFF
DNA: TGTGCCAGCAGCGTAGGGGGCCTCAGGGCTAGCGGGGCTGACAATGAGCAGTTCTTC

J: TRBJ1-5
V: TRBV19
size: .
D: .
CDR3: CASSIWAGQQYSNQPQHF
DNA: TGTGCCAGTAGTATCTGGGCGGGCCAGCAATATAGCAATCAGCCCCAGCATTTT

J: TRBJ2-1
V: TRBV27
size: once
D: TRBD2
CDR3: CASMSGGPPDNEQFF
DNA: TGTGCCAGCATGAGCGGGGGGCCCCCCGACAATGAGCAGTTCTTC

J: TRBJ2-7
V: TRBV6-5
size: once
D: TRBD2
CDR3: CASSLLAALDYEQYF
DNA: TGTGCCAGCAGTTTACTAGCGGCTCTGGATTACGAGCAGTACTTC

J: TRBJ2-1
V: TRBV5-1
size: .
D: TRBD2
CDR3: CASSSLRTSGGASLQFF
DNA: TGCGCCAGCAGCTCCCTGCGGACTAGCGGGGGGGCTTCTCTGCAGTTCTTC

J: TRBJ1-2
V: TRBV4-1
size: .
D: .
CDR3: CASSHPGKDTDMRNYGYTF
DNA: TGCGCCAGCAGCCACCCCGGTAAAGATACGGACATGCGGAACTATGGCTACACCTTC

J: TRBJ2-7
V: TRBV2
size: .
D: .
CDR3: CASHSAGTDILSDEQYF
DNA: TGTGCCAGCCACTCCGCGGGGACAGATATTTTGTCTGACGAGCAGTACTTC

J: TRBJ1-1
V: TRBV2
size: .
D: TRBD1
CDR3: CASSPTRDSSVTEAFF
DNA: TGTGCCAGCAGTCCAACAAGGGACAGTTCGGTCACTGAAGCTTTCTTT

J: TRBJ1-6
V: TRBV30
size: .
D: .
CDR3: CASQGLKMNSPLHF
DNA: TGTGCCTCTCAGGGGTTAAAAATGAATTCACCCCTCCACTTT

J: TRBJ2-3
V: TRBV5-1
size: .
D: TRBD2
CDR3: CASSLGHGGGADTQYF
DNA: TGCGCCAGCAGCTTGGGGCACGGGGGGGGCGCAGATACGCAGTATTTT

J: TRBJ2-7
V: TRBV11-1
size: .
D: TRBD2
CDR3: CASSQSGGVSYEQYF
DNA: TGTGCCAGCAGTCAGAGCGGGGGGGTCTCCTACGAGCAGTACTTC

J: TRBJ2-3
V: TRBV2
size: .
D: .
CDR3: CASTRGASTDTQYF
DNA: TGTGCCAGCACCAGGGGAGCTAGCACAGATACGCAGTATTTT

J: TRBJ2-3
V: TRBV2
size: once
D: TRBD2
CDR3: CASSEIGWRGGPGDTQYF
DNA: TGTGCCAGCAGTGAGATTGGGTGGCGGGGGGGCCCGGGTGATACGCAGTATTTT

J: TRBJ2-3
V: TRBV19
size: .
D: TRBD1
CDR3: CASKKQGATDTQYF
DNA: TGTGCCAGTAAAAAACAGGGGGCTACAGATACGCAGTATTTT

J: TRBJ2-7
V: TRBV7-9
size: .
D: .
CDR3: CASSLVDRGSSYEQYF
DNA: TGTGCCAGCAGCTTAGTAGATAGGGGAAGCTCCTACGAGCAGTACTTC